This T cell receptor beta chain was documented in a study of beta chain features in type 1 diabetes. Study-level results: A possible short-template PCR bias applies equally to patients and controls. Whether HLA type influences TCRB rearrangement remained unresolved here. TCRB CDR3 length was moderately but significantly reduced in all four CD4+ subsets of Type 1 diabetes patients.

Only a few counts were recorded for this clone. Its antigen is unidentified. TCRB transcripts that were expressed got sequenced, as all of the isolated RNA had been reverse transcribed. Clones were read by immunoSEQ multiplex PCR, and TCRdb kept only the in-frame ones, dropping some. Here the sample spans hundreds of thousands of clones, 9.5% to 13% being singletons. Germline values: CDR1 SNHLY, CDR2 FYNNEI. The length of the CDR3 is 16 residues. The J segment lost 5 bases and the V segment lost 7 bases, leaving 13 bases of the junction unmatched. The chain joins TRBV2 to TRBJ2-3; 9 positions agree with TRBD2. The clonotype was recovered from a man aged 25-45 years with type 1 diabetes. The sequencing input was naive CD4+ T cells from blood. The chain's CDR3 is CASTPLGVAGEDTQYF. As DNA, the CDR3 is TGTGCCAGCACCCCCCTTGGAGTAGCGGGGGAAGATACGCAGTATTTT. The full variable domain, completed using reference TRBV2 and TRBJ2-3, is EPEVTQTPSHQVTQMGQEVILRCVPISNHLYFYWYRQILGQKVEFLVSFYNNEISEKSEIFDDQFSVERPDGSNFTLKIRSTKLEDSAMYFCASTPLGVAGEDTQYFGPGTRLTVL.